These T cell receptor beta chains were read from a single sample in a study of shared clonotypes between healthy human individuals. Assay: immunoSEQ multiplex PCR; the TCRdb copy retains only in-frame clones and omits some. In the table there are 2 million to 2.5 million clones, approximately 94% of which are singletons. Sequencing used naive CD8+ T cells sorted from blood. These receptors were obtained from a man aged 18 to 29 in good health. Both conserved end residues are part of each CDR3. D genes are given only for firm matches. Rows may omit the clone size; those that give it use once, few, many or a size class.

D gene: TRBD1
J gene: TRBJ1-1
clone size: .
V gene: TRBV7-9
CDR3 protein: CASSFGQGNEAFF
CDR3 DNA: TGTGCCAGCAGCTTCGGACAGGGGAATGAAGCTTTCTTT

D gene: TRBD1
J gene: TRBJ2-3
clone size: .
V gene: TRBV4-1
CDR3 protein: CASTSGQGAADTQYF
CDR3 DNA: TGCGCCAGCACCTCAGGACAGGGGGCGGCAGATACGCAGTATTTT

D gene: .
J gene: TRBJ2-7
clone size: .
V gene: TRBV28
CDR3 protein: CASGDYEQYF
CDR3 DNA: TGTGCCAGCGGGGACTACGAGCAGTACTTC

D gene: .
J gene: TRBJ2-7
clone size: .
V gene: TRBV2
CDR3 protein: CASSPPDGGYEQYF
CDR3 DNA: TGTGCCAGCAGTCCCCCAGACGGGGGATACGAGCAGTACTTC

D gene: .
J gene: TRBJ1-4
clone size: .
V gene: TRBV19
CDR3 protein: CASSNWGDSEKLFF
CDR3 DNA: TGTGCCAGTAGTAATTGGGGAGACAGCGAAAAACTGTTTTTT

D gene: TRBD1
J gene: TRBJ1-1
clone size: .
V gene: TRBV27
CDR3 protein: CASRWTGGNTEAFF
CDR3 DNA: TGTGCCAGCAGGTGGACAGGGGGCAACACTGAAGCTTTCTTT

D gene: .
J gene: TRBJ1-1
clone size: once
V gene: TRBV7-9
CDR3 protein: CASSYSPGGNTEAFF
CDR3 DNA: TGTGCCAGCAGCTATTCCCCTGGGGGGAACACTGAAGCTTTCTTT

D gene: .
J gene: TRBJ2-5
clone size: .
V gene: TRBV9
CDR3 protein: CASSGNLQETQYF
CDR3 DNA: TGTGCCAGCAGCGGAAACCTCCAAGAGACCCAGTACTTC

D gene: TRBD2
J gene: TRBJ2-7
clone size: .
V gene: TRBV4-1
CDR3 protein: CASSQVLLAGYEQYF
CDR3 DNA: TGCGCCAGCAGCCAGGTCTTACTAGCGGGCTACGAGCAGTACTTC

D gene: .
J gene: TRBJ2-3
clone size: .
V gene: TRBV9
CDR3 protein: CASSVEGLGTDTQYF
CDR3 DNA: TGTGCCAGCAGCGTAGAGGGGCTTGGCACAGATACGCAGTATTTT

D gene: .
J gene: TRBJ1-2
clone size: .
V gene: TRBV27
CDR3 protein: CASSFAGSYGYTF
CDR3 DNA: TGTGCCAGCAGTTTCGCAGGGTCCTATGGCTACACCTTC

D gene: .
J gene: TRBJ1-1
clone size: .
V gene: TRBV30
CDR3 protein: CAWSRVRSLGAFF
CDR3 DNA: TGTGCCTGGAGTCGGGTTCGCTCTCTGGGAGCTTTCTTT

D gene: .
J gene: TRBJ1-2
clone size: .
V gene: TRBV15
CDR3 protein: CATSRSGRVDGYTF
CDR3 DNA: TGTGCCACCAGCAGATCCGGACGAGTTGATGGCTACACCTTC

D gene: .
J gene: TRBJ1-3
clone size: once
V gene: TRBV5-1
CDR3 protein: CASSLAGPGNTIYF
CDR3 DNA: TGCGCCAGCAGCTTGGCGGGGCCTGGAAACACCATATATTTT

D gene: .
J gene: TRBJ1-6
clone size: once
V gene: TRBV4-3
CDR3 protein: CASSQDPPESSYNSPLHF
CDR3 DNA: TGCGCCAGCAGCCAAGACCCGCCGGAAAGCTCCTATAATTCACCCCTCCACTTT

D gene: TRBD1
J gene: TRBJ1-1
clone size: .
V gene: TRBV27
CDR3 protein: CASSGTGMDTEAFF
CDR3 DNA: TGTGCCAGCAGCGGGACAGGGATGGACACTGAAGCTTTCTTT

D gene: TRBD1
J gene: TRBJ2-7
clone size: many
V gene: TRBV30
CDR3 protein: CAWGQGNTYEQYF
CDR3 DNA: TGTGCATGGGGACAGGGAAATACCTACGAGCAGTACTTC

D gene: .
J gene: TRBJ2-7
clone size: .
V gene: TRBV7-8
CDR3 protein: CASSLLPRGSYEQYF
CDR3 DNA: TGTGCCAGCAGCCTCCTCCCCCGAGGATCCTACGAGCAGTACTTC